The 17 T cell receptor beta chains in this list originate from one sample, sequenced in a study of cytotoxic CD8 clonotypes in ibrutinib-treated CLL. Repertoires were generated with immunoSEQ multiplex PCR, while TCRdb's copy carries only in-frame clones and drops some. The table lists some 93,000 clones, approximately 82% of them singletons. This specimen was PBMCs, taken after 12 months of ibrutinib treatment. The receptors originated from a human donor with chronic lymphocytic leukemia.

The J gene is TRBJ2-1, the V gene TRBV30; unclear D gene. V lost 0 bases and J lost 4, with 7 bases in between. CDR3 length equals 13 residues. CDR1 and CDR2 (germline): GTSNPN, SVGIG (reference sequence). The CDR3 coding sequence is TGTGCCTGGAGTGTAGGCTTTTACAATGAGCAGTTCTTC. This encodes CAWSVGFYNEQFF.

The genes are TRBV5-6 and TRBJ1-4; D unclear. Germline V gives CDR1 SGHDT, CDR2 YYEEEE. The V and J ends lost 5 bases and 5 bases respectively, with 16 bases between them. The CDR3 is 15 amino acids. The CDR3 is CASRSTTAGNEKLFF. The CDR3 DNA is TGTGCCAGCAGAAGCACCACTGCGGGGAATGAAAAACTGTTTTTT. The whole variable domain, remainder taken from reference TRBV5-6 and TRBJ1-4, is DAGVTQSPTHLIKTRGQQVTLRCSPKSGHDTVSWYQQALGQGPQFIFQYYEEEERQRGNFPDRFSGHQFPNYSSELNVNALLLGDSALYLCASRSTTAGNEKLFFGSGTQLSVL.

The rearrangement links TRBV27 to TRBJ1-2; the D gene is possibly TRBD1 (6 bases). Germline lookup yields CDR1 MNHEY and CDR2 SMNVEV (reference sequence). The V gene lost 6 bases and the J gene lost 7 bases, with 18 bases spanning the gap. This CDR3 is 14 amino acids long. The CDR3 protein is CASSPGGSGTGYTF. The CDR3 DNA follows: TGTGCCAGCAGCCCCGGGGGCAGCGGTACTGGCTACACCTTC.

The chain links TRBV7-2 to TRBJ2-2; 7 nucleotides line up with TRBD1. Germline-derived CDR1 and CDR2 are SGHTA and FQGNSA. J gave up 7 bases and V 6 bases, and 5 bases lay outside the gene matches. The CDR3 length is 13 residues. The DNA of the CDR3 is TGTGCCAGCAGACAGGGGCGTGGCGGGGAGCTGTTTTTT. It yields the protein CASRQGRGGELFF.

Regarding this clone: Other DNA sequences from this sample encode an identical CDR3 as well. The chain recombines TRBV14 with TRBJ2-7, with unresolved D. CDR1 is SGHDN and CDR2 is FVKESK in the germline V gene. This CDR3 spans 12 amino acids. Deletions cut 2 bases from V and 7 bases from J, with 9 bases between. The chain's CDR3 is CASSQNRREQYF. The CDR3, as DNA: TGTGCCAGCAGCCAAAATCGTCGGGAGCAGTACTTC.

This clone appeared once. The V gene is TRBV7-9, the J gene TRBJ2-6; D might be TRBD1 or TRBD2, each matching 5 bases. The CDR3 totals 17 residues. Germline V gene data show CDR1 as SEHNR and CDR2 as FQNEAQ (reference sequence). Trimming removed 4 bases at V and 4 bases at J, with 17 bases between. The CDR3 bases are TGTGCCAGCAGCTCCCCGACACCCGGGGCGGGGGCCAACGTCCTGACTTTC. Protein sequence: CASSSPTPGAGANVLTF.

The chain couples TRBV18 to TRBJ1-5, with D unresolved. Looked up from germline, CDR1 is KGHSH and CDR2 is LQKENI. This CDR3 comprises 14 residues. V lost 3 bases and J lost 2, with 8 bases in between. CDR3 region: CASSPAGGNQPQHF. For the CDR3, the DNA is TGTGCCAGCTCACCCGCAGGTGGCAATCAGCCCCAGCATTTT.

CDR3 sequence (DNA): TGTGCCTCAATTCGGGGTCCCGCGAACACCGGGGAGCTGTTTTTT. It yields the protein CASIRGPANTGELFF. The chain joins TRBV7-2 to TRBJ2-2, with D possibly TRBD2 on 5 matching bases. This CDR3 is 15 amino acids long. From germline, CDR1 is SGHTA and CDR2 FQGNSA. V was cut by 11 bases and J by 0 bases, with 16 bases left in between.

In this sample, this clone turned up a few times. The chain combines TRBV7-9 with TRBJ2-2; D gene uncertain. The germline gives CDR1 SEHNR, CDR2 FQNEAQ (reference sequence). The CDR3 runs 15 residues. Trimming took off 1 base at V and 4 bases at J, with 10 bases between the two ends. CDR3 loop: CASSLVGRATGELFF. In DNA form, the CDR3 reads TGTGCCAGCAGCTTAGTGGGAAGGGCCACCGGGGAGCTGTTTTTT.

This chain connects TRBV2 to TRBJ1-5; no firm D call. CDR1 is SNHLY and CDR2 is FYNNEI in the germline V gene. CDR3 length: 14 amino acids. V lost 4 bases and J 0 bases, leaving 7 bases between the germline ends. The CDR3 loop reads CASSGGYSNQPQHF. The CDR3 nucleotides are TGTGCCAGCAGTGGGGGTTATAGCAATCAGCCCCAGCATTTT.

Of note for this clone: A junction end diverges from the germline sequence, so it may reflect a read error. The V gene is TRBV4-1, the J gene TRBJ1-2, with a possible D match to TRBD1 (5 bases). Per the germline V gene, CDR1 is MGHRA and CDR2 is YSYEKL. The CDR3 sequence is 18 residues long. The CDR3 region has the DNA TGCGCCAGCAGCCAAGATTCCCTGGGAACAGGTACTAACTATGGCTGCACCTTC. It is translated as CASSQDSLGTGTNYGCTF.

The V gene is TRBV7-9, the J gene TRBJ2-7, with D tentatively TRBD2 (5 bases). This CDR3 spans 11 amino acids. CDR1 is SEHNR and CDR2 is FQNEAQ in the germline V gene (reference sequence). V dropped 5 bases and J dropped 6 bases, with 8 bases sitting between them. The DNA for the CDR3 is TGTGCCAGCAGCCCCCGGGGCGAGCAGTACTTC. Translated, it gives CASSPRGEQYF.

The CDR3 loop is CASSLTTTGGTYEQYF. In nucleotides, the CDR3 is TGTGCCAGCAGCTTAACGACAACGGGGGGCACCTACGAGCAGTACTTC. V and J are TRBV7-3 and TRBJ2-7; D may be TRBD2 (7 bases). The germline CDR1 and CDR2 sequences are SGHTA and FQGTGA. The CDR3 contains 16 residues. V was trimmed by 0 bases and J by 2 bases, leaving 14 bases between them.

V usage is TRBV4-2 and J usage is TRBJ2-7, with D possibly matching TRBD2 (6 bases). CDR1 is LGHNA and CDR2 is YNFKEQ in the germline V gene. The CDR3 extends over 15 amino acids. Trimming shortened V by 6 bases and J by 2 bases, and 17 bases separated the two germline ends. The CDR3 DNA is TGTGCCAGCAGTCCTGTGGGACTTTCTACCTACGAGCAGTACTTC. Translated: CASSPVGLSTYEQYF.

A single count supports this clone. The genes are TRBV7-6 and TRBJ2-2; TRBD1 agrees at 8 bases. Germline assignment: CDR1 SGHVS and CDR2 FNYEAQ. V gave up 5 bases and J gave up 4 bases; unmatched junction bases: 6. The CDR3 totals 15 residues. DNA of the CDR3: TGTGCCAGCAGCCCCAGGACAGGGTCCACCGGGGAGCTGTTTTTT. It yields the protein CASSPRTGSTGELFF.

The chain is built from TRBV5-1 and TRBJ2-1, with D unresolved. Trimming pared 4 bases from V and 6 bases from J, leaving 11 bases between. Germline assignment: CDR1 SGHRS and CDR2 YFSETQ. The CDR3 sequence is 13 residues long. CDR3 in amino acids: CASSVDGSNEQFF. CDR3 coding DNA: TGCGCCAGCAGCGTGGACGGATCCAATGAGCAGTTCTTC.

The chain combines TRBV11-3 with TRBJ1-2; D may be TRBD1 (5 bases). Trimming stripped 2 bases from V and 8 bases from J, with 18 bases between. This CDR3 is built from 15 residues. Germline CDR1 SGHNT, CDR2 YENEEA. The CDR3 here is CASSLRGKPGTGYTF. The CDR3 DNA follows: TGTGCCAGCAGCTTACGAGGTAAGCCAGGGACGGGCTACACCTTC.